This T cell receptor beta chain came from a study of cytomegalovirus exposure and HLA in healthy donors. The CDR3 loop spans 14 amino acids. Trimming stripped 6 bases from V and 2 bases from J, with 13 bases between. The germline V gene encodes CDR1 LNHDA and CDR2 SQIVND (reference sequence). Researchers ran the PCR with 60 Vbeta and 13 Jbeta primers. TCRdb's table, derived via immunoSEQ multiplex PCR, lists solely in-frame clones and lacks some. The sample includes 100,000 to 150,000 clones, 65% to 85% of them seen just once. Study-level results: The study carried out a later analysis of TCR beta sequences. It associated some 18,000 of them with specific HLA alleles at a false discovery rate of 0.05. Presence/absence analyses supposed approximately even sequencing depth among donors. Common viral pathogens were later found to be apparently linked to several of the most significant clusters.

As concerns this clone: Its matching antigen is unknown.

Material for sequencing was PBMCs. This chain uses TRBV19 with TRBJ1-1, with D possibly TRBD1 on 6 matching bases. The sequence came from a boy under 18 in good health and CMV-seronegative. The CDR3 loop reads CASRDSGLNTEAFF. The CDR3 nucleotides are TGTGCCAGTAGGGACAGTGGACTTAACACTGAAGCTTTCTTT.